The 20 T cell receptor beta chains given below trace back to one sample, sequenced in a study of cytomegalovirus exposure and HLA in healthy donors (dated by TCRdb to the late 2010s). The receptor library was made with the immunoSEQ multiplex PCR assay. This immuneACCESS table, as held by TCRdb, lists in-frame sequences with V and J called but not all clones. Of the missing ones, under half trace to an unresolved V gene in checked studies; the others have no known cause. This sample comprises roughly 260,000 clones, about 90% of them detected only once. The top ten constitute roughly 0.38% of the sample. The sequenced sample consisted of PBMCs. All receptors derive from a woman under 30 in good health and CMV-seronegative.

The V call is TRBV7-9, the J call TRBJ2-3, with a weak D call TRBD2 (5 bases). The ends were cut back, 5 bases at V and 1 base at J, with 16 bases in the middle. Germline values: CDR1 SEHNR, CDR2 FQNEAQ (reference sequence). The CDR3 sequence is 16 residues long. CDR3 sequence: CASSPTVSDGTDTQYF. The CDR3 coding sequence is TGTGCCAGCAGCCCGACGGTTAGCGACGGCACAGATACGCAGTATTTT.

The chain joins TRBV30 to TRBJ1-2; TRBD1 agrees at 9 bases. CDR1 GTSNPN and CDR2 SVGIG come from the germline V gene (reference sequence). The CDR3 is 12 amino acids. This CDR3 reads CARDRVSDGYTF. The CDR3 nucleotides are TGTGCGCGGGACAGGGTCTCGGATGGCTACACCTTC.

This clone has a single count. The chain couples TRBV11-3 to TRBJ2-1, with D unresolved. Germline lookup yields CDR1 SGHNT and CDR2 YENEEA. CDR3 length: 13 amino acids. V dropped 5 bases and J dropped 8 bases, with 13 bases sitting between them. For the CDR3, the DNA is TGTGCCAGCAGCCTACCCCCATCTGATGAGCAGTTCTTC. It translates to CASSLPPSDEQFF.

This clone was seen a single time. The V and J genes are TRBV27 and TRBJ2-3, with 9 positions matching TRBD2. The CDR3 covers 15 residues. V shed 5 bases, J shed 4 bases, and the junction held 7 bases outside the gene matches. CDR1 and CDR2 from the germline V gene are MNHEY and SMNVEV (reference sequence). The CDR3 loop reads CASSPGGTSSDTQYF. The CDR3 nucleotides read TGTGCCAGCAGTCCCGGGGGGACTAGCTCAGATACGCAGTATTTT.

CDR3 in amino acids: CASSLSGRGSMETQYF. DNA for the CDR3: TGCGCCAGCAGCTTGTCAGGGCGGGGGTCCATGGAGACCCAGTACTTC. J is TRBJ2-5 and V is TRBV5-1, with 7 bases matching TRBD2. J was trimmed by 5 bases and V by 1 base; bases with no gene match: 11. Germline CDR1 is SGHRS and CDR2 is YFSETQ. The CDR3 spans 16 residues.

The chain recombines TRBV5-6 with TRBJ2-5; no clear D gene. The V end lost 0 bases, the J end lost 1 base, and 10 bases lay between the germline ends. Germline V lookup: CDR1 SGHDT, CDR2 YYEEEE. CDR3 size: 15 residues. The CDR3 nucleotides read TGTGCCAGCAGCTTGGTTCTAGTGGCCCAAGAGACCCAGTACTTC. It specifies CASSLVLVAQETQYF.

The genes are TRBV6-5 and TRBJ2-3, with D unresolved. Germline lookup yields CDR1 MNHEY and CDR2 SVGAGI. The CDR3 covers 16 residues. Trimming removed 0 bases from V and 1 base from J, with 11 bases in between. CDR3 amino acids: CASSYSFTRGTDTQYF. The DNA of the CDR3 is TGTGCCAGCAGTTACTCCTTTACTCGTGGCACAGATACGCAGTATTTT.

The chain recombines TRBV4-1 with TRBJ1-1; no firm D call. Germline lookup yields CDR1 MGHRA and CDR2 YSYEKL. The CDR3 totals 15 residues. Trimming took 1 base from V and 0 from J, leaving 9 bases between them. The CDR3 region is CASSQAAAMNTEAFF. In DNA, the CDR3 is TGCGCCAGCAGCCAAGCCGCAGCGATGAACACTGAAGCTTTCTTT.

The rearrangement joins TRBV5-6 to TRBJ1-1, with TRBD1 matching 9 bases. J gave up 0 bases and V 2 bases, and 2 bases lay outside the gene matches. This CDR3 is 15 amino acids long. CDR1 and CDR2 (germline): SGHDT, YYEEEE. The CDR3 protein is CASSFNRGLNTEAFF. In nucleotides, the CDR3 is TGTGCCAGCAGCTTCAACAGGGGGCTGAACACTGAAGCTTTCTTT. The whole variable domain, filled in from reference TRBV5-6 and TRBJ1-1, reads DAGVTQSPTHLIKTRGQQVTLRCSPKSGHDTVSWYQQALGQGPQFIFQYYEEEERQRGNFPDRFSGHQFPNYSSELNVNALLLGDSALYLCASSFNRGLNTEAFFGQGTRLTVV.

This chain links TRBV7-3 with TRBJ2-2; 8 nucleotides agree with TRBD1. The ends lost 5 bases at V and 7 bases at J; junction bases unmatched: 6. The CDR3 extends over 14 amino acids. From germline, CDR1 is SGHTA and CDR2 FQGTGA. CDR3 sequence: CASSPSDRGGELFF. The CDR3 nucleotides read TGTGCCAGCAGCCCCTCAGACAGGGGCGGGGAGCTGTTTTTT.

The chain links TRBV4-3 to TRBJ2-4; 11 nucleotides match TRBD1. V lost 1 base to trimming and J lost 1 base; unmatched junction nucleotides: 9. Germline CDR1 LGHNA, CDR2 YSLEER. This CDR3 is built from 19 residues. The CDR3 sequence is CASSQGPDRGRRAKNIQYF. In DNA, the CDR3 is TGCGCCAGCAGCCAAGGCCCGGACAGGGGGCGCAGGGCCAAAAACATTCAGTACTTC.

The chain links TRBV7-2 to TRBJ1-4, with 8 nucleotides matching TRBD1. The CDR3 loop spans 16 amino acids. Germline V lookup: CDR1 SGHTA, CDR2 FQGNSA. The ends lost 1 base at V and 7 bases at J; junction bases unmatched: 8. CDR3 DNA sequence: TGTGCCAGCAGCTTAGACCCCAGCAGGGGGCCTGAAAAACTGTTTTTT. This translates into CASSLDPSRGPEKLFF. Full variable domain (missing parts from reference TRBV7-2 and TRBJ1-4): GAGVSQSPSNKVTEKGKDVELRCDPISGHTALYWYRQSLGQGLEFLIYFQGNSAPDKSGLPSDRFSAERTGGSVSTLTIQRTQQEDSAVYLCASSLDPSRGPEKLFFGSGTQLSVL.

This clone was counted once. V usage is TRBV27 and J usage is TRBJ1-5; TRBD1 agrees at 12 bases. The junction had 5 bases not matched to a gene; V was cut back by 5 bases and J by 6 bases. The germline gives CDR1 MNHEY, CDR2 SMNVEV (reference sequence). The CDR3 is 15 residues long. DNA for the CDR3: TGTGCCAGCAGTAAGGGACAGGGGGCAGTTCAGCCCCAGCATTTT. It specifies CASSKGQGAVQPQHF.

The chain is built from TRBV2 and TRBJ2-5; 7 positions match TRBD2. The CDR3 totals 13 residues. CDR1 and CDR2 from the germline V gene are SNHLY and FYNNEI. Losses at the gene ends were 7 bases for V and 1 base for J; bases not matched to a gene: 3. Here the CDR3 DNA reads TGTGCCAGCAAGCCTAGCGGCCAAGAGACCCAGTACTTC. Residues: CASKPSGQETQYF.

The chain carries TRBV19 and TRBJ2-3; D ambiguous. Trimming stripped 3 bases from V and 1 base from J, with 8 bases between. This CDR3 contains 14 residues. Germline CDR1 reads LNHDA; CDR2 reads SQIVND (reference sequence). The CDR3 DNA reads as TGTGCCAGTAGTATGGTGGGCCGCACAGATACGCAGTATTTT. Amino acid sequence: CASSMVGRTDTQYF.

The chain is built from TRBV5-6 and TRBJ2-1; 10 bases line up with TRBD2. Per germline, CDR1 SGHDT and CDR2 YYEEEE. V shed 3 bases, J shed 7 bases, and the junction held 13 bases outside the gene matches. The CDR3 is 17 residues long. The CDR3 sequence is CASSYPFPGTSANEQFF. The CDR3 DNA is TGTGCCAGCAGCTACCCTTTTCCCGGGACTAGCGCGAATGAGCAGTTCTTC. The full variable domain, completed using reference TRBV5-6 and TRBJ2-1, is DAGVTQSPTHLIKTRGQQVTLRCSPKSGHDTVSWYQQALGQGPQFIFQYYEEEERQRGNFPDRFSGHQFPNYSSELNVNALLLGDSALYLCASSYPFPGTSANEQFFGPGTRLTVL.

This chain connects TRBV7-2 to TRBJ2-1, with 12 bases fitting TRBD2. Germline lookup yields CDR1 SGHTA and CDR2 FQGNSA. The CDR3 consists of 17 residues. The ends lost 4 bases at V and 8 bases at J; junction bases unmatched: 12. The CDR3 protein is CASSSSRTSGVVHEQFF. In nucleotides, the CDR3 is TGTGCCAGCAGCTCAAGCAGGACTAGCGGGGTAGTCCATGAGCAGTTCTTC.

This chain joins TRBV11-1 and TRBJ2-2, with 14 nucleotides matching TRBD2. V was pared by 1 base and J by 6 bases, with 4 bases of the junction left unmatched. CDR1 is SGHAT and CDR2 is FQDESV in the germline V gene (reference sequence). The CDR3 has 17 residues. The CDR3 nucleotides are TGTGCCAGCAGCTTAGTCGGACTAGCGGGGGGTTCCGGGGAGCTGTTTTTT. It encodes CASSLVGLAGGSGELFF.

CDR3 sequence reads: CASSPPGLGSHYGYTF. The CDR3 bases are TGTGCCAGCTCACCACCAGGATTGGGGAGCCACTATGGCTACACCTTC. The chain is built from TRBV18 and TRBJ1-2; no clear D gene. The CDR3 is 16 residues long. Germline values: CDR1 KGHSH, CDR2 LQKENI. The V end was cut by 0 bases, the J end by 3 bases, with 14 bases between.

V and J are TRBV9 and TRBJ1-4; maybe TRBD1 (6 bases). V was cut by 3 bases and J by 4 bases, with 19 bases left in between. This CDR3 comprises 17 residues. Germline CDR1 is SGDLS and CDR2 is YYNGEE. The CDR3 DNA is TGTGCCAGCAGCGCGGGGACATTTAAGAACCTTAATGAAAAACTGTTTTTT. Its protein is CASSAGTFKNLNEKLFF. The whole variable domain, remainder taken from reference TRBV9 and TRBJ1-4, is DSGVTQTPKHLITATGQRVTLRCSPRSGDLSVYWYQQSLDQGLQFLIQYYNGEERAKGNILERFSAQQFPDLHSELNLSSLELGDSALYFCASSAGTFKNLNEKLFFGSGTQLSVL.